This T cell receptor (beta chain) was identified during a study of T cell responses to AZD1222 COVID-19 vaccine (dated by TCRdb to about 2021). A note on the overall study: AZD1222 recipients whose second dose came at about 4 weeks and those whose second dose came at about 12 weeks were combined into one group, since spike-specific TCR depth and breadth did not differ between the two schedules. TCR sequencing was performed for 230 to 250 trial participants, of whom 200 to 220 were given two doses of AZD1222 and 26 were given two doses of MenACWY control vaccine. Trial participants were enrolled by age into subgroups of 18-55, 56-69 and 70-plus years, and around 150, 29 and 61 TCR-sequenced participants, respectively, were included in these subgroups.

The CDR3 regions of human TCRbeta chains were analyzed by immunosequencing. The paper's data handling went like this. TCRs in the repertoires were matched against a reference library of SARS-CoV-2-specific TCRs that had been generated with the MIRA antigen-specificity platform. Breadth was defined as the fraction of unique TCRs that were SARS-CoV-2-associated. Depth was defined as the fraction of total T cells that were SARS-CoV-2-associated. Using the MIRA data, each spike-specific TCR was assigned both to the spike region to which the TCR was reactive and to a CD4 or CD8 class. Log10-transformed breadth and depth values were compared by one-way ANOVA with Sidak's multiple comparisons tests. TCRdb obtained this table from immuneACCESS and retained in-frame rearrangements with V and J assigned. These tables miss some clones; where compared with another copy, unresolved V genes account for less than half of the shortfall, and the remainder is unexplained. The DNA gave D and trimming, while V, J and clone size come from that table. The sample includes over 130,000 clones, with around 90% observed a single time. Around 3.6% of the sample belongs to the ten largest clones.

The sample's time point label, decoded: baseline before first vaccination. The vaccinee samples were drawn from two UK trials, COV001 and COV002, one of which was a single-blind randomized controlled phase 2/3 trial testing AZD1222 (ChAdOx1 nCoV-19) in healthy adults. For TCRbeta chain sequencing, PBMC samples were collected from trial participants at day 0 and at day 28 after the second dose. Results and caveats for the whole study, not just this receptor: The whole spike protein was spanned by vaccine-associated CD4 TCRs, and dominant responses were seen in regions 160-218 and 743-854. The 56-69-year group was small, and its depth increase did not reach significance, likely because of low power. Conclusions about previously exposed vaccinees were limited because only 6 or 7 AZD1222 recipients were SARS-CoV-2 seropositive at baseline. Nearly half of unique spike-specific TCRs reportedly recognized epitopes outside regions mutated in the B.1.351 and B.1.1.7 variants. Because no samples from the day 14 peak response were available, repertoires could be characterized only after the peak T cell response. After two AZD1222 doses, spike-specific TCR breadth and depth were significantly higher than at day 0 and than in MenACWY recipients. Most participants were white British and females outnumbered males, and the authors suggested that clonal diversity may have been underestimated.

A remark on this clone: No cognate antigen has been identified for it. The record has no base qualities; no much larger clone is one base away.

The germline V gene encodes CDR1 MNHEY and CDR2 SMNVEV (reference sequence). Including cysteine and phenylalanine, the CDR3 has 14 amino acids. Only CDR3 DNA is held: 42 bases, read in frame from base 1. From V the trimming removes 3 bases and from J it removes 5 bases, while the gene matches leave 4 bases of the junction unaccounted for. The source of this sequence is an adult in good health. Sequenced here: peripheral blood, sampled on day 0 of AZD1222 vaccination. The chain uses TRBV27 and TRBJ1-5; 7 bases in between match TRBD1. The CDR3 has the sequence CASSFAGGDQPQHF. The DNA sequence follows: TGTGCCAGCAGTTTCGCAGGGGGGGATCAGCCCCAGCATTTT.